This TCR beta chain was obtained from a study of blood T cell repertoires in COVID-19. The overall study: Whether acute or convalescent, the COVID-19 samples came from the United States, Italy and Spain. T cells, B-cell-depleted T cells, or PBMCs provided the cDNA or gDNA that served as material.

With V trimmed by 2 bases and J by 6 bases, 7 bases remained unmatched. CDR1 and CDR2 (germline): SGHKS, YYEKEE (reference sequence). The CDR3 spans 15 residues. Generated by immunoSEQ multiplex PCR, the TCRdb table keeps only in-frame clones and is missing some. The repertoire consists of about 62,000 clones, with about 87% occurring once and the leading ten covering 1%. This clonotype was sampled from a man between 65 and 80 years old with acute or convalescent COVID-19. Sequenced sample: peripheral blood. The J gene is TRBJ1-5, the V gene TRBV5-5; 8 bases line up with TRBD1. CDR3: CASSLGQGRSQPQHF. The DNA for the CDR3 is TGTGCCAGCAGCTTAGGACAGGGTAGGTCTCAGCCCCAGCATTTT. The whole variable domain, remainder taken from reference TRBV5-5 and TRBJ1-5, is DAGVTQSPTHLIKTRGQQVTLRCSPISGHKSVSWYQQVLGQGPQFIFQYYEKEERGRGNFPDRFSARQFPNYSSELNVNALLLGDSALYLCASSLGQGRSQPQHFGDGTRLSIL.